Shown below are 24 T cell receptor beta chains from a single sample sequenced in a study of CD4+ T cells in melanoma. The table came from immunoSEQ multiplex PCR; TCRdb's copy has only in-frame clones and leaves some out. The sample yields about 55,000 clones, approximately 70% seen once. The sequencing input was tumor tissue. Receptors originate from a human donor with melanoma.

The chain links TRBV29-1 to TRBJ2-3; tentative D call: TRBD2 (6 bases). The CDR3 sequence is 13 residues long. The germline CDR1 and CDR2 sequences are SQVTM and ANQGSEA. Deletions cut 7 bases from V and 6 bases from J, with 17 bases between. For the CDR3, the DNA is TGCAGCGCGTCTCGGGACTCCGCGGATACGCAGTATTTT. This translates into CSASRDSADTQYF.

The chain recombines TRBV4-2 with TRBJ2-7, with a tentative D call TRBD1 (6 bases). There are 15 residues in the CDR3. The germline V gene has CDR1 LGHNA and CDR2 YNFKEQ. The V end was cut by 0 bases, the J end by 3 bases, with 12 bases between. The CDR3 spells CASSQDMGQVYEQYF. The CDR3, as DNA: TGTGCCAGCAGCCAAGATATGGGACAAGTCTACGAGCAGTACTTC.

This clone was found many times. The CDR3 here is CASSYGGTEAFF. The CDR3 DNA is TGTGCCAGCAGTTACGGGGGCACTGAAGCTTTCTTT. V and J are TRBV7-9 and TRBJ1-1; D may be TRBD1 (5 bases). With 6 bases removed from V and 4 bases from J, the gap between germline ends came to 9 bases. This CDR3 is built from 12 residues. Germline V gene data show CDR1 as SEHNR and CDR2 as FQNEAQ (reference sequence).

The V and J genes are TRBV6-6 and TRBJ2-7; D might be TRBD1 (5 bases). The CDR3 extends over 13 amino acids. From germline, CDR1 is MNHNY and CDR2 SVGAGI (reference sequence). Trimming cost V 7 bases and J 3 bases, with 13 bases left between them. CDR3 sequence: CASTLDSIYEQYF. The DNA of the CDR3 is TGTGCCAGCACCCTAGACAGTATCTACGAGCAGTACTTC.

The V and J genes are TRBV19 and TRBJ1-5, with D possibly TRBD1 on 6 matching bases. Germline CDR1 and CDR2: LNHDA and SQIVND (reference sequence). The CDR3 covers 17 residues. The V gene lost 5 bases and the J gene lost 0 bases, with 17 bases spanning the gap. CDR3 loop: CASSFGLNRASNQPQHF. The DNA of the CDR3 is TGTGCCAGTAGTTTCGGACTAAACAGGGCTAGCAATCAGCCCCAGCATTTT.

The chain couples TRBV19 to TRBJ2-1, with D perhaps TRBD2 (7 bases). V lost 6 bases to trimming and J lost 2 bases, with 14 bases between them. The CDR3 loop spans 15 amino acids. CDR1 is LNHDA and CDR2 is SQIVND in the germline V gene (reference sequence). The CDR3 DNA reads as TGTGCCAGTAGGGACTGGGGGGGCGCCTACAATGAGCAGTTCTTC. This codes for CASRDWGGAYNEQFF.

V and J are TRBV6-1 and TRBJ1-2; D may be TRBD1 (5 bases). The V and J ends lost 6 bases and 4 bases respectively, with 15 bases between them. Germline V gives CDR1 MNHNS, CDR2 SASEGT. The CDR3 has 14 residues. Written as DNA, the CDR3 is TGTGCCAGCAGGGCTGTTGGCAGGGCCTATGGCTACACCTTC. Its translation is CASRAVGRAYGYTF.

This chain joins TRBV9 and TRBJ1-1, with D possibly TRBD1 on 5 matching bases. This CDR3 comprises 15 residues. Germline CDR1 SGDLS, CDR2 YYNGEE. V lost 4 bases and J lost 3, with 16 bases in between. Here the CDR3 DNA reads TGTGCCAGCAGCAACTTAGGGGTTTCCCACACTGAAGCTTTCTTT. It codes for CASSNLGVSHTEAFF.

V and J are TRBV28 and TRBJ2-7; 7 nucleotides line up with TRBD1. V lost 6 bases and J lost 2; bases outside the gene matches: 4. This CDR3 is built from 13 residues. The V gene's germline CDR1 is MDHEN and CDR2 SYDVKM. CDR3 nucleotides: TGTGCCAGCAGGTCCGACAGGGCCTACGAGCAGTACTTC. Protein product: CASRSDRAYEQYF.

This clone was picked up a small number of times. This chain connects TRBV2 to TRBJ1-5, with D tentatively TRBD1 (5 bases). V was shortened by 0 bases and J by 3 bases, with 12 bases between the two germline ends. The CDR3 totals 16 residues. Germline V CDR1 and CDR2: SNHLY, FYNNEI. The CDR3 region has the DNA TGTGCCAGCAGTGAAGCGGGGGGATGGGACAATCAGCCCCAGCATTTT. Translating it yields CASSEAGGWDNQPQHF.

The gene calls are TRBV9 and TRBJ1-2; TRBD1 aligns across 7 bases. Germline trimming cut 4 bases from V and 3 bases from J; bases unmatched to any gene: 6. CDR3 length: 14 residues. The germline V gene has CDR1 SGDLS and CDR2 YYNGEE. CDR3 sequence (DNA): TGTGCCAGCAGCCATGGGACAGAGGACTATGGCTACACCTTC. Its protein product is CASSHGTEDYGYTF.

This clone was seen a single time. CDR3 sequence (DNA): TGTGCCAGCAGTGACCGTCTGTTTGTCTCACCCCTCCACTTT. This encodes CASSDRLFVSPLHF. The gene calls are TRBV2 and TRBJ1-6, with D unclear. Germline values: CDR1 SNHLY, CDR2 FYNNEI. V gave up 3 bases and J gave up 10 bases, with 13 bases separating them. This CDR3 spans 14 amino acids.

This chain joins TRBV4-1 and TRBJ2-2; 14 bases match TRBD2. The germline CDR1 and CDR2 sequences are MGHRA and YSYEKL. V lost 4 bases, J lost 0 bases, and 4 bases stayed unmatched. The length of the CDR3 is 18 residues. The CDR3: CASSRGLAGGSNTGELFF. In DNA, the CDR3 is TGCGCCAGCAGCCGCGGACTAGCGGGGGGCTCGAACACCGGGGAGCTGTTTTTT.

The chain uses TRBV6-4 and TRBJ2-3; 7 bases match TRBD2. CDR3 length equals 17 residues. The germline CDR1 and CDR2 sequences are MRHNA and SNTAGT. The ends lost 3 bases at V and 0 bases at J; junction bases unmatched: 9. This CDR3 reads CASSEGLWGGSTDTQYF. The DNA of the CDR3 is TGTGCCAGCAGTGAGGGTTTGTGGGGGGGGAGCACAGATACGCAGTATTTT.

This chain links TRBV2 with TRBJ2-7; D possibly corresponds to TRBD2 (5 bases). Germline lookup yields CDR1 SNHLY and CDR2 FYNNEI. Deletions cut 6 bases from V and 0 bases from J, with 24 bases between. The CDR3 is 18 residues long. The CDR3 sequence is CASRRPGMSRMGSYEQYF. The CDR3 coding sequence is TGTGCCAGCAGACGGCCCGGGATGAGCCGGATGGGCTCCTACGAGCAGTACTTC.

The V call is TRBV6-4, the J call TRBJ1-5; no firm D call. The CDR3 sequence is 13 residues long. The V gene lost 0 bases and the J gene lost 7 bases, with 7 bases spanning the gap. Germline CDR1 is MRHNA and CDR2 is SNTAGT. CDR3 region: CASSDSMGQPQHF. The CDR3 DNA reads as TGTGCCAGCAGTGACTCGATGGGACAGCCCCAGCATTTT.

This clone is a singleton in its sample. This sequence joins TRBV28 and TRBJ2-5; perhaps TRBD1 as D (5 bases). The germline V gene has CDR1 MDHEN and CDR2 SYDVKM. This CDR3 has 16 amino acids. Trimming cost V 5 bases and J 2 bases, with 18 bases left between them. CDR3 bases: TGTGCCAGCAGTGACCCTAGACAGACACTTCAAGAGACCCAGTACTTC. Its protein product is CASSDPRQTLQETQYF.

This clone was seen only once. The J gene is TRBJ1-2, the V gene TRBV6-5; 10 nucleotides match TRBD1. Germline V CDR1 and CDR2: MNHEY, SVGAGI. The CDR3 sequence is 14 residues long. V lost 4 bases, J lost 4 bases, and 3 bases stayed unmatched. CDR3 nucleotides: TGTGCCAGCAGTTCTAGACAGGGGGCCTATGGCTACACCTTC. Amino acids: CASSSRQGAYGYTF.

The V call is TRBV4-3, the J call TRBJ1-5, with D possibly being TRBD1 (6 bases). V gave up 0 bases and J gave up 7 bases, with 7 bases separating them. The CDR3 has 13 amino acids. From germline, CDR1 is LGHNA and CDR2 YSLEER. The CDR3 is CASSQDRGQPQHF. The DNA for the CDR3 is TGCGCCAGCAGCCAAGATAGGGGGCAGCCCCAGCATTTT.

Ten or more counts support this clone. The chain recombines TRBV27 with TRBJ2-7; TRBD2 matches at 16 bases. Trimming cost V 6 bases and J 12 bases; bases outside gene matches: 11. The CDR3 contains 15 residues. Germline V gives CDR1 MNHEY, CDR2 SMNVEV (reference sequence). The CDR3 DNA reads as TGTGCCAGCAGACCCCCCGGGACTAGCGGGGGGGCCTGGTACTTC. Translating gives CASRPPGTSGGAWYF.

The chain uses TRBV6-1 and TRBJ2-5, with a possible D match to TRBD2 (5 bases). V was clipped by 6 bases and J by 4 bases, with 12 bases between them. The CDR3 loop spans 13 amino acids. Looked up from germline, CDR1 is MNHNS and CDR2 is SASEGT. CDR3 loop: CASRVTSTETQYF. CDR3 sequence (DNA): TGTGCCAGCAGGGTAACTAGTACAGAGACCCAGTACTTC.

The chain employs TRBV4-2 and TRBJ2-3; D is unclear. In germline, CDR1 is LGHNA, CDR2 YNFKEQ. The CDR3 extends over 15 amino acids. The V and J ends lost 0 bases and 3 bases respectively, with 10 bases between them. The CDR3 sequence: CASSQDNGATDTQYF. The CDR3, as DNA: TGTGCCAGCAGCCAAGATAACGGAGCGACAGATACGCAGTATTTT.

V is TRBV25-1 and J is TRBJ2-7; TRBD1 aligns across 10 bases. CDR1 and CDR2 from the germline V gene are MGHDK and SYGVNS. Trimming removed 1 base from V and 2 bases from J; junction bases left unmatched: 5. CDR3 size: 16 residues. CDR3 sequence: CASSEWTGGMTYEQYF. In nucleotides, the CDR3 is TGTGCCAGCAGTGAATGGACAGGGGGAATGACCTACGAGCAGTACTTC.

This chain links TRBV2 with TRBJ1-2; 8 bases map to TRBD1. The CDR3 length is 13 residues. Germline CDR1 is SNHLY and CDR2 is FYNNEI. With 6 bases clipped from V and 0 bases from J, the junction kept 0 bases outside the gene matches. CDR3 sequence (DNA): TGTGCCAGCAGGGACAGGGCTAACTATGGCTACACCTTC. Translation gives CASRDRANYGYTF.